This T cell receptor beta chain was sequenced in a study of control samples from healthy donors and cancer patients. Produced via immunoSEQ multiplex PCR; TCRdb's table is partial and in-frame only. Of more than 85,000 clones in the sample, approximately 90% were seen once. The V gene's germline CDR1 is LGHNA and CDR2 YNFKEQ. The CDR3 runs 17 residues. The V and J ends lost 7 bases and 3 bases respectively, with 24 bases between them. V usage is TRBV4-2 and J usage is TRBJ1-1, with a possible D match to TRBD1 (6 bases). The sample consisted of blood. The clonotype originates from a woman aged 50 to 65 in good health. CDR3 coding DNA: TGTGCCAGCACCCACGCCCGGGGCAGGGGAAGGGACACTGAAGCTTTCTTT. Translation: CASTHARGRGRDTEAFF.